What follows is one T cell receptor beta chain and its context. The antigen remains undetermined. Treg sorting used a CD4+CD25+CD127-/low gate. TCRdb re-derived calls from the 5' RACE reads in MiXCR, one entry per CDR3 protein. The table includes under 65,000 distinct CDR3 sequences, less than 25% detected once. This CDR3 is built from 16 residues. Study-level points and caveats: Tumor memory CD4+ T cell TCR gene usage was found to cluster with blood and lymph node memory CD4+ cells and with lymph node naive CD4+ cells.

The V call is TRBV12-2, the J call TRBJ2-1; the DNA was not used to check the table's D call, TRBD2. TRBV12-2 is tagged as a pseudogene. This clonotype was sampled from a female donor with breast cancer. The sequencing sample was made of tumor-infiltrating Tregs sorted from the breast tumor. CDR3 amino acids: CASRLPGGTTDNEQFF. As DNA, the CDR3 is TGTGCAAGTCGCCTGCCGGGGGGGACGACCGACAATGAGCAGTTCTTC.